This is a list of T cell receptor beta chains from one sample in a study of T cells after yellow fever vaccination. TCRdb reanalysed the 5' RACE reads using MiXCR and keeps one entry per CDR3 protein. The sample lists hundreds of thousands of distinct CDR3 sequences; roughly 12% were seen once. The source was PBMCs, collected on the day of the yellow fever booster vaccination. All receptors come from a young man who received the YFV17D yellow fever vaccine. Both conserved end residues are part of each CDR3. Each record gives: J gene, clone size, V gene, D gene, CDR3 protein, CDR3 DNA. A D gene is named only where the DNA matches it firmly. Size values are once, few and many counts, or a class for expanded clones, and some rows have none.

TRBJ2-3	-	TRBV7-2	-	CASSPAGPAKYF	TGTGCCAGCAGCCCGGCTGGGCCGGCAAAGTATTTT
TRBJ2-7	few	TRBV20-1	TRBD2	CSAGAGTSGSSTPYEQYF	TGCAGTGCTGGGGCCGGGACTAGCGGGAGTTCTACGCCCTACGAGCAGTACTTC
TRBJ2-1	few	TRBV2	-	CASSEAWVEQFF	TGTGCCAGCAGTGAAGCTTGGGTTGAGCAGTTCTTC
TRBJ2-3	-	TRBV7-9	TRBD1	CASSPQGLLGDTQYF	TGTGCCAGCAGCCCACAGGGGCTCTTAGGAGATACGCAGTATTTT
TRBJ1-1	-	TRBV27	-	CASSLWAGAKTIEAFF	TGTGCCAGCAGTTTATGGGCAGGCGCCAAAACTATTGAAGCTTTCTTT
TRBJ2-1	-	TRBV5-6	TRBD2	CASSSRGGYNEQFF	TGTGCCAGCAGCTCACGGGGGGGTTACAATGAGCAGTTCTTC
TRBJ1-2	-	TRBV6-1	-	CASSEGTEKVF	TGTGCCAGCAGCGAAGGGACGGAGAAAGTCTTC
TRBJ1-1	few	TRBV5-6	-	CASSLKRLNTEAFF	TGTGCCAGCAGCTTAAAACGTTTGAACACTGAAGCTTTCTTT
TRBJ2-1	-	TRBV29-1	TRBD2	CSVLEGGPYNEQFF	TGCAGCGTTCTGGAGGGAGGGCCCTACAATGAGCAGTTCTTC
TRBJ2-1	-	TRBV5-4	-	CASSLAGAEAKQFF	TGTGCCAGCAGCTTGGCGGGGGCGGAGGCGAAGCAGTTCTTC
TRBJ2-5	many	TRBV4-2	TRBD2	CASSPGTSGSVETQYF	TGTGCCAGCAGCCCCGGGACTAGCGGCTCGGTGGAGACCCAGTACTTC
TRBJ2-5	few	TRBV15	-	CATSRVGYQETQYF	TGTGCCACCAGCAGAGTTGGCTACCAAGAGACCCAGTACTTC
TRBJ2-2	-	TRBV5-4	-	CASSSPTGKGDTGELFF	TGTGCCAGCAGCTCTCCGACAGGCAAAGGGGACACCGGGGAGCTGTTTTTT
TRBJ2-3	few	TRBV7-8	TRBD2	CASSSRTSRSTDTQYF	TGTGCCAGCAGCTCTAGGACTAGCAGGAGCACAGATACGCAGTATTTT
TRBJ2-6	-	TRBV6-1	TRBD1	CASSSQGASGANVLTF	TGTGCCAGCAGCTCACAGGGGGCGTCTGGGGCCAACGTCCTGACTTTC
TRBJ2-7	many	TRBV12-3/TRBV12-4	-	CASSLRDPSYEQYF	TGTGCCAGCAGTTTACGGGACCCCTCCTACGAGCAGTACTTC
TRBJ1-4	many	TRBV9	-	CASSVDRGNEKLFF	TGTGCCAGCAGCGTAGATCGGGGTAATGAAAAACTGTTTTTT
TRBJ2-1	few	TRBV20-1	TRBD2	CSARDSGGDEQFF	TGCAGTGCTAGAGATTCGGGGGGAGATGAGCAGTTCTTC
TRBJ2-1	-	TRBV20-1	-	CSAPGRAGVEDEQFF	TGCAGTGCTCCGGGCCGGGCAGGGGTGGAAGATGAGCAGTTCTTC
TRBJ1-1	-	TRBV27	-	CASTSKGNTEAFF	TGTGCCAGCACCTCAAAGGGTAACACTGAAGCTTTCTTT
TRBJ2-4	-	TRBV19	TRBD1	CACDRGRLAKNIQYF	TGTGCCTGCGACAGGGGCAGATTAGCCAAAAACATTCAGTACTTC
TRBJ2-7	few	TRBV4-3	TRBD2	CASSQEMGLAAYEQYF	TGCGCCAGCAGCCAAGAGATGGGACTAGCGGCTTACGAGCAGTACTTC
TRBJ2-1	-	TRBV3-1	TRBD2	CATSPTQRTSGSGNEQFF	TGTGCCACCAGCCCAACCCAAAGGACTAGCGGGAGTGGTAATGAGCAGTTCTTC
TRBJ2-3	few	TRBV7-2	TRBD2	CASGSGITDTQYF	TGTGCCAGCGGGAGCGGGATCACAGATACGCAGTATTTT
TRBJ2-1	-	TRBV4-2	-	CASSQEGGIYNEQFF	TGTGCCAGCAGCCAAGAAGGGGGAATATACAATGAGCAGTTCTTC
TRBJ1-2	-	TRBV29-1	TRBD1	CSTPGTAYGYTF	TGCAGCACTCCCGGGACAGCCTATGGCTACACCTTC
TRBJ2-7	few	TRBV27	TRBD2	CASSLGLAVTYEQYF	TGTGCCAGCAGTTTAGGACTAGCGGTAACCTACGAGCAGTACTTC
TRBJ1-6	few	TRBV20-1	-	CSAPAPGLHF	TGCAGTGCCCCGGCCCCCGGCCTCCACTTT
TRBJ2-5	-	TRBV6-2/TRBV6-3	-	CASRLLRETQYF	TGTGCCAGCAGACTTCTGAGGGAGACCCAGTACTTC
TRBJ2-7	-	TRBV30	TRBD2	CAWNSGRAGQYF	TGTGCCTGGAATAGCGGGAGGGCAGGGCAGTACTTC
TRBJ2-1	-	TRBV27	-	CASSHQGNNEQFF	TGTGCCAGCAGTCACCAAGGCAACAATGAGCAGTTCTTC
TRBJ1-1	few	TRBV4-1	-	CASSQDRIYSGPEAFF	TGCGCCAGCAGCCAAGATAGGATCTACAGCGGACCTGAAGCTTTCTTT
TRBJ2-1	few	TRBV7-9	-	CASSLTIARGGNEQFF	TGTGCCAGCAGCTTAACCATAGCGAGGGGGGGGAATGAGCAGTTCTTC
TRBJ2-5	few	TRBV5-4	TRBD2	CASWLAGGIQETQYF	TGTGCCAGCTGGCTAGCGGGAGGGATCCAAGAGACCCAGTACTTC
TRBJ1-6	-	TRBV5-4	-	CASSLGRTNNSPLHF	TGTGCCAGCAGCTTGGGTCGGACCAATAATTCACCCCTCCACTTT
TRBJ2-2	few	TRBV2	TRBD1	CASNSQGAGTGELFF	TGTGCCAGCAACTCGCAGGGGGCGGGCACCGGGGAGCTGTTTTTT
TRBJ2-2	many	TRBV7-3	-	CASRSQGGTGELFF	TGTGCCAGCAGGTCACAGGGTGGGACCGGGGAGCTGTTTTTT
TRBJ2-1	-	TRBV6-1	-	CASSESLALTHEQFF	TGTGCCAGCAGTGAATCGTTAGCTCTGACGCATGAGCAGTTCTTC
TRBJ2-7	few	TRBV3-1	-	CASSQNIREQYF	TGTGCCAGCAGCCAAAATATCAGGGAGCAGTACTTC
TRBJ2-3	-	TRBV6-1	-	CASSEALGTGSIGTDTQYF	TGTGCCAGCAGTGAAGCGCTCGGAACAGGGTCGATCGGCACAGATACGCAGTATTTT
TRBJ1-2	-	TRBV6-5	TRBD1	CASFGTGLYFDYGYTF	TGTGCCAGCTTCGGGACAGGGCTTTATTTTGACTATGGCTACACCTTC
TRBJ2-4	once	TRBV4-3	-	CASSQVGRENIQYF	TGCGCCAGCAGCCAAGTTGGCCGGGAAAACATTCAGTACTTC
TRBJ2-2	-	TRBV7-2	TRBD1	CASSIGTGGWTGELFF	TGTGCCAGCAGCATCGGGACAGGGGGCTGGACCGGGGAGCTGTTTTTT
TRBJ2-7	-	TRBV4-3	TRBD2	CASSQDPSGTSSYEQYF	TGCGCCAGCAGCCAAGATCCGAGCGGGACCAGCTCCTACGAGCAGTACTTC
TRBJ1-4	few	TRBV5-4	-	CASSRNFGANEKLFF	TGTGCCAGCAGCCGTAACTTCGGGGCTAATGAAAAACTGTTTTTT
TRBJ2-2	-	TRBV23-1	-	CASSPDNTGELFF	TGCGCCAGCAGTCCGGACAACACCGGGGAGCTGTTTTTT
TRBJ2-1	many	TRBV12-3/TRBV12-4	TRBD2	CASSLMLAGAYNEQFF	TGTGCCAGCAGTTTAATGCTAGCGGGAGCCTACAATGAGCAGTTCTTC
TRBJ1-4	-	TRBV6-1	TRBD1	CASSRTGGNEKLFF	TGTGCCAGCAGCAGGACAGGAGGGAATGAAAAACTGTTTTTT
TRBJ2-3	few	TRBV7-9	-	CASSLTQDTQYF	TGTGCCAGCAGCTTAACCCAGGATACGCAGTATTTT
TRBJ2-1	few	TRBV20-1	-	CSAKGQYNEQFF	TGCAGTGCTAAAGGACAGTACAATGAGCAGTTCTTC
TRBJ2-3	-	TRBV7-2	-	CASSSGGLRPQYF	TGTGCCAGCAGCTCGGGTGGATTGAGGCCGCAGTATTTT
TRBJ2-1	-	TRBV7-2	-	CASSLARSWSGNEQFF	TGTGCCAGCAGCTTAGCAAGATCGTGGTCGGGCAATGAGCAGTTCTTC